The T cell receptor (beta chain) described here comes from a study of beta chain features in type 1 diabetes. Regarding the study as a whole: Type 1 diabetes patients had TCRB CDR3s that were shorter (moderately but significantly so) in all four CD4+ subsets. A closer apparent resemblance between naive, central memory and Treg TCRB repertoires was seen in patients than in healthy donors. Although PCR might favor shorter templates, it would do so equally in patients and controls.

Every isolated RNA sample was fully reverse transcribed, so sequencing captured expressed TCRB transcripts. Generated by immunoSEQ multiplex PCR, the TCRdb table keeps only in-frame clones and is missing some. The table shows 350,000 to 450,000 clones, with 14% occurring only once. Details on this clone: Its antigen is currently unknown.

Sorting based on CD45RO/CCR7/CD25/CD127/CD95/CD27 separated CD4+ naive, central memory, regulatory and stem cell-like memory cells. This CDR3 comprises 15 residues. The V and J ends lost 7 bases and 5 bases respectively, with 17 bases between them. Germline CDR1 reads MGHDK; CDR2 reads SYGVNS. This chain joins TRBV25-1 and TRBJ2-2; perhaps TRBD1 as D (6 bases). The TCR sequence derives from a man aged 25 to 40 in good health. The sequencing input was naive CD4+ T cells from blood. CDR3 DNA sequence: TGTGCCAGCAAGGGTACTGGGGGCGGGACCGGGGAGCTGTTTTTT. It translates to CASKGTGGGTGELFF.